The rows below give T cell receptor beta chains drawn from one sample of a study of T-cell reconstitution after alpha-beta-depleted transplantation in children. Each CDR3 protein gets one entry after TCRdb re-called the PCR reads with MiXCR. Altogether hundreds of thousands of distinct CDR3 sequences are present, around 18% being singletons, with the ten largest covering more than 2.5%. The sequences come from PBMCs from the stem cell graft donor, collected from the stem cell graft. The origin of the receptors is a human donor who donated a stem cell graft to a child with acute lymphoblastic leukemia. Each CDR3 is given with its conserved first and last residue. A D gene is named only where the DNA matches it firmly. Clone size appears in some rows only: once, few, many, or a class for an expanded clone.

J: TRBJ2-2
D: -
length: 16
V: TRBV9
size: few
DNA: TGTGCCAGCAGCGGGAGGACAGAAGAGATTACCGGGGAGCTGTTTTTT
CDR3: CASSGRTEEITGELFF

J: TRBJ2-1
D: TRBD2
length: 14
V: TRBV19
size: few
DNA: TGTGCCAGTAGTTTCACGGGAGGGCCGAATGAGCAGTTCTTC
CDR3: CASSFTGGPNEQFF

J: TRBJ1-1
D: -
length: 14
V: TRBV15
size: -
DNA: TGTGCCACCAGCAGAGGAACACTCTTCGAGGGAGCTTTCTTT
CDR3: CATSRGTLFEGAFF

J: TRBJ2-7
D: -
length: 13
V: TRBV12-3/TRBV12-4
size: -
DNA: TGTGCCAGCAGTTTGAGTGGGATCCTCGAGCAGTACTTC
CDR3: CASSLSGILEQYF

J: TRBJ2-7
D: TRBD1
length: 16
V: TRBV10-3
size: -
DNA: TGTGCCATCAGTGCCCGAGGGGGCAGTCTGGGTTACGAGCAGTACTTC
CDR3: CAISARGGSLGYEQYF

J: TRBJ2-5
D: -
length: 16
V: TRBV7-8
size: -
DNA: TGTGCCAGCAGCTCCCATCAGGGGTCTATGGGGGAGACCCAGTACTTC
CDR3: CASSSHQGSMGETQYF

J: TRBJ2-3
D: -
length: 14
V: TRBV24-1
size: -
DNA: TGTGCCACCAGTGATAGGGCGGAGACAGATACGCAGTATTTT
CDR3: CATSDRAETDTQYF

J: TRBJ1-2
D: -
length: 14
V: TRBV14
size: -
DNA: TGTGCCAGCAGACGTTCTGGAACTGTCTATGGCTACACCTTC
CDR3: CASRRSGTVYGYTF

J: TRBJ2-1
D: TRBD2
length: 18
V: TRBV29-1
size: -
DNA: TGCAGCGTTGAAGGTCCTAGCGGGAGGGCCTTCTCCTACAATGAGCAGTTCTTC
CDR3: CSVEGPSGRAFSYNEQFF

J: TRBJ2-2
D: -
length: 11
V: TRBV30
size: -
DNA: TGTGCCTGGGGTGTGACGAGGGAGCTGTTTTTT
CDR3: CAWGVTRELFF

J: TRBJ2-1
D: TRBD2
length: 17
V: TRBV29-1
size: few
DNA: TGCAGCGTTCGTAGCGGGGGGTTACCGAGCTCCTACAATGAGCAGTTCTTC
CDR3: CSVRSGGLPSSYNEQFF

J: TRBJ1-4
D: -
length: 16
V: TRBV5-1
size: -
DNA: TGCGCCAGCAGCTTGGACAGTCGTGCAACTAATGAAAAACTGTTTTTT
CDR3: CASSLDSRATNEKLFF

J: TRBJ2-1
D: -
length: 12
V: TRBV18
size: many
DNA: TGTGCCAGCTCGGAGGGTTACAATGAGCAGTTCTTC
CDR3: CASSEGYNEQFF

J: TRBJ1-1
D: TRBD1
length: 16
V: TRBV5-1
size: few
DNA: TGCGCCAGCAGCCCGAGGACAGGGGGCAGGGCCACTGAAGCTTTCTTT
CDR3: CASSPRTGGRATEAFF

J: TRBJ1-5
D: -
length: 16
V: TRBV12-3/TRBV12-4
size: -
DNA: TGTGCCAGCAGTTTAGACGAAGGGCCGGCAAATCAGCCCCAGCATTTT
CDR3: CASSLDEGPANQPQHF

J: TRBJ2-7
D: -
length: 12
V: TRBV7-9
size: -
DNA: TGTGCCAGCAGCTTAGCCTGGGAAGAGCAGTACTTC
CDR3: CASSLAWEEQYF

J: TRBJ2-1
D: -
length: 15
V: TRBV2
size: few
DNA: TGTGCCAGCAACGATGCGAGGCAGCCCAACAATGAGCAGTTCTTC
CDR3: CASNDARQPNNEQFF

J: TRBJ2-2
D: -
length: 17
V: TRBV5-1
size: -
DNA: TGCGCCAGCAGCCGCGCCTTCAGGGGTCGGGGCACCGGGGAGCTGTTTTTT
CDR3: CASSRAFRGRGTGELFF

J: TRBJ2-2
D: -
length: 15
V: TRBV10-3
size: few
DNA: TGTGCCATCAGTGAGACAAAAACGAACACCGGGGAGCTGTTTTTT
CDR3: CAISETKTNTGELFF

J: TRBJ2-7
D: -
length: 13
V: TRBV5-1
size: few
DNA: TGCGCCAGCAGCTTCTACCAGGGCTACGAGCAGTACTTC
CDR3: CASSFYQGYEQYF

J: TRBJ2-7
D: -
length: 13
V: TRBV7-9
size: -
DNA: TGTGCCAGCAGCTTGGGGACCCACAGGGAGCAGTACTTC
CDR3: CASSLGTHREQYF

J: TRBJ2-2
D: TRBD2
length: 17
V: TRBV20-1
size: -
DNA: TGCTGTGCTAGAGATTGGGGAGCTAGCGGGGCCACCGGGGAGCTGTTTTTT
CDR3: CCARDWGASGATGELFF

J: TRBJ2-7
D: TRBD2
length: 15
V: TRBV4-2
size: -
DNA: TGTGCCAGCAGCCAAGAGACTAGCGGCTTCGACGAGCAGTACTTC
CDR3: CASSQETSGFDEQYF

J: TRBJ2-7
D: -
length: 15
V: TRBV12-3/TRBV12-4
size: -
DNA: TGTGCCAGCAGTTTCGACATGGCAAGCTCCTACGAGCAGTACTTC
CDR3: CASSFDMASSYEQYF

J: TRBJ2-1
D: -
length: 17
V: TRBV20-1
size: few
DNA: TGCAGTGCTAGAGATTGGGACTCCGAAGGGATTAGCGATGAGCAGTTCTTC
CDR3: CSARDWDSEGISDEQFF

J: TRBJ2-5
D: -
length: 14
V: TRBV6-5
size: -
DNA: TGTGCCAGCAGTTACTCGTCGGAGCAAGGGACCCAGTACTTC
CDR3: CASSYSSEQGTQYF

J: TRBJ2-7
D: -
length: 14
V: TRBV20-1
size: -
DNA: TGCAGTGCTAGGGTAACCGGCGAAACTTACGAGCAGTACTTC
CDR3: CSARVTGETYEQYF

J: TRBJ2-7
D: -
length: 15
V: TRBV5-1
size: -
DNA: TGCGCCAGCGCGAGTACGACAGGACTACCCTACGAGCAGTACTTC
CDR3: CASASTTGLPYEQYF

J: TRBJ1-2
D: -
length: 13
V: TRBV27
size: few
DNA: TGTGCCAGCAGTTTCAAGGGTAGCAGTGGCTACACCTTC
CDR3: CASSFKGSSGYTF

J: TRBJ2-1
D: -
length: 13
V: TRBV5-1
size: -
DNA: TGCGCCAGCAGCTTGGACCCTTTCAATGAGCAGTTCTTC
CDR3: CASSLDPFNEQFF

J: TRBJ2-1
D: -
length: 13
V: TRBV9
size: -
DNA: TGTGCCAGCAGCGTAGCTGTCGGGAATGAGCAGTTCTTC
CDR3: CASSVAVGNEQFF

J: TRBJ2-1
D: TRBD2
length: 15
V: TRBV7-3
size: -
DNA: TGTGCCAACTGTCCTAGCGGGAGCTCCTACAATGAGCAGTTCTTC
CDR3: CANCPSGSSYNEQFF

J: TRBJ1-1
D: -
length: 11
V: TRBV5-1
size: -
DNA: TGCGCCAGCTTTTCGTGGGGGGAAGCTTTCTTT
CDR3: CASFSWGEAFF

J: TRBJ2-5
D: TRBD2
length: 14
V: TRBV19
size: -
DNA: TGTGCCAGTAGGGAAGCGGGAGGACCAGAGACCCAGTACTTC
CDR3: CASREAGGPETQYF

J: TRBJ2-7
D: -
length: 14
V: TRBV27
size: -
DNA: TGTGCCAGCAGTTACGCGGAACAGGCCTACGAGCAGTACTTC
CDR3: CASSYAEQAYEQYF

J: TRBJ2-1
D: -
length: 17
V: TRBV20-1
size: many
DNA: TGCAGTGCTAGCTCTCCCCTTGCGGAAGTAACGGCGGGAGAGCAGTTCTTC
CDR3: CSASSPLAEVTAGEQFF

J: TRBJ1-2
D: -
length: 15
V: TRBV7-9
size: -
DNA: TGTGCCAGCAGCCCCTCCGTTAAGGGTTCCTATGGCTACACCTTC
CDR3: CASSPSVKGSYGYTF

J: TRBJ2-2
D: -
length: 15
V: TRBV12-3/TRBV12-4
size: -
DNA: TGTGCCAGCAGGCCCCGACTTGCGGACACCGGGGAGCTGTTTTTT
CDR3: CASRPRLADTGELFF

J: TRBJ1-3
D: -
length: 14
V: TRBV18
size: -
DNA: TGTGCCAGCTCACCAGCCACAGGGAGAAACACCATATATTTT
CDR3: CASSPATGRNTIYF

J: TRBJ2-2
D: TRBD2
length: 15
V: TRBV6-5
size: few
DNA: TGTGCCAGCAGTTACATGGGGGGGGACACCGGGGAGCTGTTTTTT
CDR3: CASSYMGGDTGELFF

J: TRBJ1-1
D: TRBD1
length: 15
V: TRBV19
size: -
DNA: TGTGCCAGTAGTATCGTGGACAGGCTTCACACTGAAGCTTTCTTT
CDR3: CASSIVDRLHTEAFF

J: TRBJ2-1
D: TRBD2
length: 16
V: TRBV20-1
size: -
DNA: TGCAGTGCTAGAGGACTAGCGGGAGAATCCTACAATGAGCAGTTCTTC
CDR3: CSARGLAGESYNEQFF

J: TRBJ2-1
D: -
length: 13
V: TRBV20-1
size: -
DNA: TGCAGTGCTGGTCCCCCAACTTACAATGAGCAGTTCTTC
CDR3: CSAGPPTYNEQFF

J: TRBJ2-1
D: -
length: 13
V: TRBV30
size: -
DNA: TGTGCCTGGAGTTCGGGACCGCTTGATGAGCAGTTCTTC
CDR3: CAWSSGPLDEQFF

J: TRBJ2-5
D: TRBD2
length: 17
V: TRBV7-9
size: few
DNA: TGTGCCAGCAGCTTAGATCCCATAGCGGGAGCAGATGAGACCCAGTACTTC
CDR3: CASSLDPIAGADETQYF

J: TRBJ2-1
D: TRBD2
length: 15
V: TRBV5-1
size: -
DNA: TGCGCCAGCAGCTTTAGGGCTAGCGGCTACAATGAGCAGTTCTTC
CDR3: CASSFRASGYNEQFF

J: TRBJ2-5
D: TRBD1
length: 13
V: TRBV12-3/TRBV12-4
size: few
DNA: TGTGCCAGCAGTTTCGGCAGGGGGGAGACCCAGTACTTC
CDR3: CASSFGRGETQYF

J: TRBJ1-6
D: -
length: 11
V: TRBV2
size: -
DNA: TGTGCCAGCAGTGAGGCCTCACCCCTCCACTTT
CDR3: CASSEASPLHF

J: TRBJ2-5
D: TRBD2
length: 15
V: TRBV27
size: -
DNA: TGTGCCAGCAGCCTGGGACTAGCGACTTCAGAGACCCAGTACTTC
CDR3: CASSLGLATSETQYF

J: TRBJ1-5
D: TRBD1
length: 15
V: TRBV5-1
size: -
DNA: TGCGCCAGCAGCATCGGGACAGATAGCAATCAGCCCCAGCATTTT
CDR3: CASSIGTDSNQPQHF

J: TRBJ2-7
D: TRBD2
length: 14
V: TRBV5-5
size: many
DNA: TGTGCCAGCAGCTTTGCTAGCGGGACTTACGAGCAGTACTTC
CDR3: CASSFASGTYEQYF

J: TRBJ1-1
D: TRBD1
length: 15
V: TRBV5-1
size: -
DNA: TGCGCCAGCAGCTTGGCAGGGGGAGGCGGCACTGAAGCTTTCTTT
CDR3: CASSLAGGGGTEAFF

J: TRBJ1-1
D: -
length: 15
V: TRBV12-3/TRBV12-4
size: few
DNA: TGTGCCAGCAGTTACCGACAACCAGGGAACACTGAAGCTTTCTTT
CDR3: CASSYRQPGNTEAFF

J: TRBJ2-7
D: -
length: 16
V: TRBV5-6
size: -
DNA: TGTGCCAGCAGCTTGGCCTCGGCAGGACGGGCCTACGAGCAGTACTTC
CDR3: CASSLASAGRAYEQYF